The following is a T cell receptor (beta chain) sequence with its context. Sequencing used immunoSEQ multiplex PCR; TCRdb keeps in-frame clones, though not all of them. Altogether 25,000 to 35,000 clones are present, roughly nine tenths being singletons, with the ten largest covering approximately 10%. The sample comes from a study of T cells in localized non-small cell lung cancer. The CDR3 spans 15 residues. CDR1 SEHNR and CDR2 FQNEAQ come from the germline V gene (reference sequence). V shed 5 bases, J shed 6 bases, and the junction held 8 bases outside the gene matches. This receptor was taken from a woman aged 40 to 75 with stage I lung adenocarcinoma. The rearrangement uses TRBV7-9 and TRBJ2-3, with 10 bases aligning to TRBD2. The specimen comprised peripheral blood, sampled before any cancer treatment. In DNA, the CDR3 is TGTGCCAGCAGCCCGAGCGGGGGGGCCAGGGATACGCAGTATTTT. Encoded protein: CASSPSGGARDTQYF.